The 28 T cell receptor beta chains in this list originate from one sample, sequenced in a study of beta chain features in type 1 diabetes. All of the isolated RNA was reverse transcribed, so expressed TCRB transcripts were sequenced. Clones were sequenced by immunoSEQ multiplex PCR, and TCRdb holds only the in-frame ones, with some missing. The sample shows under 450,000 clones, around 14% of them seen only once. The sample consisted of naive CD4+ T cells from blood. All receptors come from a young man in good health.

This clone was observed a few times. The rearrangement links TRBV2 to TRBJ2-4; D not resolved. V lost 6 bases and J 0 bases, leaving 6 bases between the germline ends. The CDR3 has 13 amino acids. CDR1 and CDR2 from the germline V gene are SNHLY and FYNNEI. CDR3 loop: CASRRGAKNIQYF. In DNA form, the CDR3 reads TGTGCCAGCAGACGTGGAGCCAAAAACATTCAGTACTTC.

This rearrangement joins TRBV14 to TRBJ2-7, with D hard to call. CDR1 and CDR2 (germline): SGHDN, FVKESK. With 2 bases removed from V and 5 bases from J, the gap between germline ends came to 16 bases. CDR3 length equals 15 residues. CDR3 sequence (DNA): TGTGCCAGCAGCCAATCCGGCAGGATTATCAACGAGCAGTACTTC. Its translation is CASSQSGRIINEQYF.

The table lists this clone with a few counts. The rearrangement uses TRBV11-2 and TRBJ2-3; perhaps TRBD2 as D (6 bases). CDR3 length: 14 residues. From germline, CDR1 is SGHAT and CDR2 FQNNGV. Between the trimmed V and J ends, which lost 5 bases and 5 bases, there was a span of 14 bases. The chain's CDR3 is CASSPRREGDTQYF. The DNA of the CDR3 is TGTGCCAGCAGCCCAAGGAGGGAAGGAGATACGCAGTATTTT.

The rearrangement links TRBV9 to TRBJ1-4; D perhaps matches TRBD1 (6 bases). CDR3 size: 15 residues. CDR1 is SGDLS, CDR2 YYNGEE, per germline. Trimming stripped 1 base from V and 6 bases from J, with 13 bases between. DNA of the CDR3: TGTGCCAGCAGCGTATTCGACAGGCGTGATGAAAAACTGTTTTTT. Amino acid sequence: CASSVFDRRDEKLFF.

This sequence joins TRBV12-5 and TRBJ2-1; D possibly corresponds to TRBD2 (6 bases). Trimming left V 5 bases short and J 2 bases short, with 13 bases between. CDR1 is LGHNT and CDR2 is FRNRAP in the germline V gene. This CDR3 is built from 15 residues. For the CDR3, the DNA is TGTGCTAGTGGTCCCCGGGGGAGCCCCTACAATGAGCAGTTCTTC. Protein product: CASGPRGSPYNEQFF. Using reference TRBV12-5 and TRBJ2-1 for the parts outside the CDR3, the full variable domain is DARVTQTPRHKVTEMGQEVTMRCQPILGHNTVFWYRQTMMQGLELLAYFRNRAPLDDSGMPKDRFSAEMPDATLATLKIQPSEPRDSAVYFCASGPRGSPYNEQFFGPGTRLTVL.

This clone was seen only a few times. This rearrangement joins TRBV25-1 to TRBJ1-1; tentatively, D is TRBD1 (6 bases). The CDR3 consists of 14 residues. The V gene lost 8 bases and the J gene lost 0 bases, with 13 bases spanning the gap. Germline CDR1 reads MGHDK; CDR2 reads SYGVNS. The CDR3 nucleotides are TGTGCCAGCGGGGGCACAGGAATGAACACTGAAGCTTTCTTT. Translation: CASGGTGMNTEAFF. The variable domain in full, with the rest retrieved from reference TRBV25-1 and TRBJ1-1, is EADIYQTPRYLVIGTGKKITLECSQTMGHDKMYWYQQDPGMELHLIHYSYGVNSTEKGDLSSESTVSRIRTEHFPLTLESARPSHTSQYLCASGGTGMNTEAFFGQGTRLTVV.

This clone came up many times. One end of the junction fails to match germline, which may point to a read error. The chain combines TRBV30 with TRBJ2-5, with 7 bases identical to TRBD2. Germline V gene lookup returns CDR1 GTSNPN and CDR2 SVGIG (reference sequence). This CDR3 contains 13 residues. CDR3 sequence reads: CAWTGRRAETQYF. CDR3 nucleotide sequence: TGTGCGTGGACCGGGAGGCGGGCGGAGACCCAGTACTTC.

V is TRBV25-1 and J is TRBJ1-2; the match to TRBD1 covers 8 bases. The CDR3 runs 15 residues. Per germline, CDR1 MGHDK and CDR2 SYGVNS. V trimming: 6 bases; J trimming: 7 bases; junction bases outside the gene matches: 13. This CDR3 is CASRDDLGTGGGYTF. Written as DNA, the CDR3 is TGTGCCAGCAGGGATGACTTGGGGACAGGTGGTGGCTACACCTTC.

This sequence joins TRBV5-6 and TRBJ1-1, with D maybe TRBD1 (5 bases). Germline V gives CDR1 SGHDT, CDR2 YYEEEE. The CDR3 covers 14 residues. Trimming cost V 3 bases and J 0 bases, with 9 bases left between them. Here the CDR3 reads CASSSGPLNTEAFF. DNA for the CDR3: TGTGCCAGCAGCTCGGGACCCTTGAACACTGAAGCTTTCTTT.

The J gene is TRBJ1-2, the V gene TRBV7-2, with D possibly being TRBD1 (5 bases). This CDR3 is 14 amino acids long. CDR1 is SGHTA and CDR2 is FQGNSA in the germline V gene. Between the trimmed V and J ends, which lost 3 bases and 6 bases, there was a span of 14 bases. CDR3 DNA: TGTGCCAGCAGCTTGGGGCGCCGGATGGATGGCTACACCTTC. It codes for CASSLGRRMDGYTF.

J is TRBJ2-1 and V is TRBV4-1; tentatively, D is TRBD1 (5 bases). CDR1 is MGHRA and CDR2 is YSYEKL in the germline V gene. The CDR3 extends over 16 amino acids. The V end was cut by 4 bases, the J end by 0 bases, with 13 bases between. CDR3 protein: CASSLRRQGSYNEQFF. CDR3 DNA sequence: TGCGCCAGCAGCCTGAGGCGGCAGGGCTCCTACAATGAGCAGTTCTTC.

In this sample, this clone turned up a few times. The CDR3 nucleotides are TGTGCCAGCTCACCACCTCTCAGGGAAACTGAAGCTTTCTTT. Encoded protein: CASSPPLRETEAFF. This sequence joins TRBV18 and TRBJ1-1; tentative D call: TRBD1 (5 bases). The CDR3 contains 14 residues. Germline-derived CDR1 and CDR2 are KGHSH and LQKENI. The V and J ends lost 0 bases and 5 bases respectively, with 10 bases between them.

The rearrangement uses TRBV6-1 and TRBJ2-1, with D hard to call. The germline CDR1 and CDR2 sequences are MNHNS and SASEGT. V was trimmed by 5 bases and J by 8 bases, leaving 19 bases between them. The CDR3 has 15 amino acids. The CDR3 bases are TGTGCCAGCAGTAGCCGGACCCTGGGAACGGATGAGCAGTTCTTC. It codes for CASSSRTLGTDEQFF.

This clone was recorded a few times. The chain uses TRBV20-1 and TRBJ2-3; D possibly corresponds to TRBD2 (6 bases). Trimming took off 6 bases at V and 10 bases at J, with 14 bases between the two ends. This CDR3 has 11 amino acids. Germline V CDR1 and CDR2: DFQATT, SNEGSKA (reference sequence). The CDR3, as DNA: TGCAGTGCCACTACTAGCAGGGCGCAGTATTTT. Encoded protein: CSATTSRAQYF.

In nucleotides, the CDR3 is TGTGCCAGCAGTAACCCAGGGGGTTACGAGCAGTACTTC. Translated, it gives CASSNPGGYEQYF. The genes are TRBV5-6 and TRBJ2-7; TRBD1 matches 7 bases. Germline-derived CDR1 and CDR2 are SGHDT and YYEEEE. This CDR3 has 13 amino acids. After removal of 5 bases from V and 4 bases from J, the junction contained 6 bases not matched to a gene. Full variable domain (remainder filled in from reference TRBV5-6 and TRBJ2-7): DAGVTQSPTHLIKTRGQQVTLRCSPKSGHDTVSWYQQALGQGPQFIFQYYEEEERQRGNFPDRFSGHQFPNYSSELNVNALLLGDSALYLCASSNPGGYEQYFGPGTRLTVT.

The genes are TRBV19 and TRBJ2-5; 9 bases fit TRBD1. Losses at the gene ends were 4 bases for V and 5 bases for J; bases not matched to a gene: 5. The CDR3 runs to 14 residues. Germline values: CDR1 LNHDA, CDR2 SQIVND (reference sequence). The CDR3 DNA reads as TGTGCCAGTAGTACTACAGGGGGCGGTGAGACCCAGTACTTC. Its protein product is CASSTTGGGETQYF.

The V call is TRBV29-1, the J call TRBJ1-1, with D perhaps matching TRBD1 (6 bases). There are 11 residues in the CDR3. Germline assignment: CDR1 SQVTM and CDR2 ANQGSEA. V was cut by 6 bases and J by 4 bases, with 9 bases left in between. The CDR3 bases are TGCAGCGTAAAGGGGGGCACTGAAGCTTTCTTT. Translating it yields CSVKGGTEAFF. Full variable domain (remainder filled in from reference TRBV29-1 and TRBJ1-1): SAVISQKPSRDICQRGTSLTIQCQVDSQVTMMFWYRQQPGQSLTLIATANQGSEATYESGFVIDKFPISRPNLTFSTLTVSNMSPEDSSIYLCSVKGGTEAFFGQGTRLTVV.

On this clone: Other nucleotide sequences in the sample specify the same CDR3. The V and J genes are TRBV7-2 and TRBJ2-3; 11 bases align to TRBD2. CDR1 SGHTA and CDR2 FQGNSA come from the germline V gene. J lost 1 base, V lost 4 bases, and 4 bases had no gene match. This CDR3 is 16 amino acids long. This CDR3 is CASSSRTSGRTDTQYF. CDR3 bases: TGTGCCAGCAGCTCAAGGACTAGCGGGCGCACAGATACGCAGTATTTT. Using reference TRBV7-2 and TRBJ2-3 for the parts outside the CDR3, the full variable domain is GAGVSQSPSNKVTEKGKDVELRCDPISGHTALYWYRQSLGQGLEFLIYFQGNSAPDKSGLPSDRFSAERTGGSVSTLTIQRTQQEDSAVYLCASSSRTSGRTDTQYFGPGTRLTVL.

The gene calls are TRBV6-5 and TRBJ2-3; tentatively, D is TRBD1 (5 bases). Per germline, CDR1 MNHEY and CDR2 SVGAGI. CDR3 length equals 15 residues. V shed 6 bases and J shed 5 bases, with 18 bases lying between them. The CDR3 coding sequence is TGTGCCAGCAGAGGGTTATGGCAGGGCAGAGATACGCAGTATTTT. Its protein is CASRGLWQGRDTQYF.

The chain couples TRBV18 to TRBJ1-1, with a possible D match to TRBD1 (5 bases). CDR3 length: 14 residues. V lost 2 bases and J 0 bases, leaving 7 bases between the germline ends. CDR1 KGHSH and CDR2 LQKENI come from the germline V gene. CDR3 residues: CASSPDSLNTEAFF. The CDR3, as DNA: TGTGCCAGCTCACCAGACAGTTTGAACACTGAAGCTTTCTTT.

The V gene is TRBV7-2, the J gene TRBJ2-5; 9 nucleotides agree with TRBD2. Germline V CDR1 and CDR2: SGHTA, FQGNSA. The CDR3 length is 15 residues. V dropped 2 bases and J dropped 2; count of bases not matched to a gene: 3. The CDR3 DNA is TGTGCCAGCAGCTTACCACTAGCGGGTCAAGAGACCCAGTACTTC. Protein sequence: CASSLPLAGQETQYF.

The chain links TRBV7-2 to TRBJ2-3, with TRBD2 as a possible D gene (7 bases). The CDR3 length is 15 residues. CDR1 is SGHTA and CDR2 is FQGNSA in the germline V gene. V lost 4 bases and J 1 base, leaving 12 bases between the germline ends. The CDR3 region is CASSSPGGRTDTQYF. The CDR3 DNA follows: TGTGCCAGCAGCTCCCCGGGGGGCCGCACAGATACGCAGTATTTT.

Only a few counts were recorded for this clone. The chain combines TRBV5-6 with TRBJ2-1; D may correspond to TRBD1 or TRBD2 (5 bases each). CDR1 and CDR2 (germline): SGHDT, YYEEEE. The CDR3 is 15 residues long. Trimming removed 6 bases from V and 7 bases from J, with 20 bases in between. The CDR3 sequence: CASTPWGYRINEQFF. As DNA, the CDR3 is TGTGCCAGCACCCCATGGGGGTATAGAATTAATGAGCAGTTCTTC. The full variable domain, rest sourced from reference TRBV5-6 and TRBJ2-1, is DAGVTQSPTHLIKTRGQQVTLRCSPKSGHDTVSWYQQALGQGPQFIFQYYEEEERQRGNFPDRFSGHQFPNYSSELNVNALLLGDSALYLCASTPWGYRINEQFFGPGTRLTVL.

The chain combines TRBV2 with TRBJ2-7; 9 nucleotides agree with TRBD1. The junction had 6 bases not matched to a gene; V was cut back by 6 bases and J by 3 bases. The CDR3 is 14 amino acids. Germline V gene data show CDR1 as SNHLY and CDR2 as FYNNEI. The CDR3 is CASSPGTGIYEQYF. The CDR3 DNA sequence: TGTGCCAGCAGCCCCGGGACAGGGATCTACGAGCAGTACTTC.

This clone was observed a handful of times. At one of its ends the junction is not consistent with the germline gene, which may arise from a read error. J is TRBJ2-1 and V is TRBV7-7; D call uncertain. From germline, CDR1 is SSHAT and CDR2 FNYEAQ (reference sequence). The CDR3 is 12 residues long. CDR3 amino acids: CASSLEWNEQFF. The CDR3 bases are TGTGCTAGCAGCTTAGAATGGAATGAGCAGTTCTTC.

The chain combines TRBV6-1 with TRBJ2-2; tentatively, D is TRBD1 (5 bases). Trimming left V 3 bases short and J 4 bases short, with 12 bases between. The germline gives CDR1 MNHNS, CDR2 SASEGT. The CDR3 length is 15 residues. CDR3 sequence (DNA): TGTGCCAGCAGTGATGTAGGACACAGCACCGGGGAGCTGTTTTTT. Protein sequence: CASSDVGHSTGELFF.

The V and J genes are TRBV10-3 and TRBJ2-1, with 7 bases that match TRBD2. CDR3 length: 16 amino acids. The germline CDR1 and CDR2 sequences are ENHRY and SYGVKD. With V trimmed by 4 bases and J by 3 bases, 9 bases remained unmatched. The CDR3 spells CAISVIAGGRYNEQFF. The CDR3 region has the DNA TGTGCCATCAGTGTGATAGCGGGCGGCCGCTACAATGAGCAGTTCTTC.

The chain employs TRBV5-1 and TRBJ2-5; 8 positions match TRBD2. Losses at the gene ends were 0 bases for V and 6 bases for J; bases not matched to a gene: 7. The CDR3 runs 15 residues. Looked up from germline, CDR1 is SGHRS and CDR2 is YFSETQ. The CDR3 DNA is TGCGCCAGCAGCTTGGTGTTAGCGGGGATAAAGACCCAGTACTTC. Its protein is CASSLVLAGIKTQYF.